The 9 T cell receptor beta chains below all came from one sample that was sequenced in a study of shared clonotypes between healthy human individuals. The protocol was immunoSEQ multiplex PCR, while the TCRdb copy is restricted to in-frame clones and leaves out a portion. The sample shows approximately 840,000 clones, 96% of them seen only once. CD45RO-negative, CCR7-positively selected cells formed the naive CD8 fraction, excluding terminally differentiated effector memory CD45RA+ cells. The sample taken for sequencing was naive CD8+ T cells sorted from blood. These receptors were collected from a man between 25 and 39 years old in good health.

The chain uses TRBV7-9 and TRBJ2-7; 8 nucleotides align to TRBD1. V shed 5 bases, J shed 7 bases, and the junction held 13 bases outside the gene matches. The CDR3 sequence is 15 residues long. Looked up from germline, CDR1 is SEHNR and CDR2 is FQNEAQ (reference sequence). CDR3 nucleotides: TGTGCCAGCAGCCGACGAGACAGGGGTATTGGTGAGCAGTACTTC. This sequence encodes CASSRRDRGIGEQYF.

This rearrangement joins TRBV5-1 to TRBJ2-1; 10 bases are a match to TRBD1. Trimming at V came to 4 bases and at J to 6 bases, leaving 7 bases not matched to a gene. Germline V gene sequence: CDR1 SGHRS, CDR2 YFSETQ. The CDR3 is 15 residues long. CDR3 region: CASSRGQGRFNEQFF. CDR3 DNA sequence: TGCGCCAGCAGCCGGGGACAGGGGAGGTTCAATGAGCAGTTCTTC.

The CDR3 sequence is CASSSRDRDWETQYF. The CDR3 DNA follows: TGTGCCAGCAGCTCCCGGGACAGAGACTGGGAGACCCAGTACTTC. The chain couples TRBV7-9 to TRBJ2-5; TRBD1 agrees at 7 bases. The CDR3 extends over 15 amino acids. From germline, CDR1 is SEHNR and CDR2 FQNEAQ (reference sequence). V lost 4 bases, J lost 5 bases, and 10 bases stayed unmatched. The variable domain in full, completed from reference TRBV7-9 and TRBJ2-5, reads DTGVSQNPRHKITKRGQNVTFRCDPISEHNRLYWYRQTLGQGPEFLTYFQNEAQLEKSRLLSDRFSAERPKGSFSTLEIQRTEQGDSAMYLCASSSRDRDWETQYFGPGTRLLVL.

The CDR3 reads CASSLYGDEKLFF. The CDR3 DNA follows: TGTGCCAGCAGCTTATATGGGGATGAAAAACTGTTTTTT. The chain joins TRBV7-9 to TRBJ1-4; the D is unclear. The CDR3 has 13 residues. V shed 2 bases and J shed 6 bases, with 7 bases lying between them. Germline values: CDR1 SEHNR, CDR2 FQNEAQ (reference sequence).

V usage is TRBV10-1 and J usage is TRBJ1-1, with unresolved D. The CDR3 is 13 amino acids. Trimming left V 3 bases short and J 1 base short, with 6 bases between. Germline CDR1 WNHNN, CDR2 SYGVQD (reference sequence). DNA of the CDR3: TGCGCCAGCAGTGACGGTGGGAACACTGAAGCTTTCTTT. It specifies CASSDGGNTEAFF.

The chain combines TRBV27 with TRBJ1-1; D possibly corresponds to TRBD1 (5 bases). In germline, CDR1 is MNHEY, CDR2 SMNVEV (reference sequence). Trimming took 3 bases from V and 5 from J, leaving 16 bases between them. CDR3 size: 15 residues. As DNA, the CDR3 is TGTGCCAGCAGTTTCCCCGGGCAGGGAACTACTGAAGCTTTCTTT. Translated, it gives CASSFPGQGTTEAFF.

V and J are TRBV7-9 and TRBJ2-3, with D perhaps matching TRBD2 (6 bases). This CDR3 comprises 15 residues. CDR1 SEHNR and CDR2 FQNEAQ come from the germline V gene (reference sequence). The V end lost 4 bases, the J end lost 5 bases, and 16 bases lay between the germline ends. The CDR3 DNA reads TGTGCCAGCAGCTCCATAGCGGACGCACAAGATACGCAGTATTTT. Its translation: CASSSIADAQDTQYF.

The chain is built from TRBV7-9 and TRBJ2-7, with 8 bases aligning to TRBD2. The CDR3 is 14 residues long. Per germline, CDR1 SEHNR and CDR2 FQNEAQ (reference sequence). V gave up 5 bases and J gave up 4 bases; unmatched junction bases: 7. The CDR3 loop is CASSPREGRYEQYF. The CDR3 DNA reads as TGTGCCAGCAGCCCACGGGAGGGCCGGTACGAGCAGTACTTC.

The chain uses TRBV9 and TRBJ2-1; TRBD2 matches 7 bases. Losses at the gene ends were 0 bases for V and 5 bases for J; bases not matched to a gene: 2. CDR1 and CDR2 (germline): SGDLS, YYNGEE. This CDR3 is 14 amino acids long. The CDR3 spells CASSVVGTNNEQFF. In DNA form, the CDR3 reads TGTGCCAGCAGCGTAGTCGGGACTAACAATGAGCAGTTCTTC.